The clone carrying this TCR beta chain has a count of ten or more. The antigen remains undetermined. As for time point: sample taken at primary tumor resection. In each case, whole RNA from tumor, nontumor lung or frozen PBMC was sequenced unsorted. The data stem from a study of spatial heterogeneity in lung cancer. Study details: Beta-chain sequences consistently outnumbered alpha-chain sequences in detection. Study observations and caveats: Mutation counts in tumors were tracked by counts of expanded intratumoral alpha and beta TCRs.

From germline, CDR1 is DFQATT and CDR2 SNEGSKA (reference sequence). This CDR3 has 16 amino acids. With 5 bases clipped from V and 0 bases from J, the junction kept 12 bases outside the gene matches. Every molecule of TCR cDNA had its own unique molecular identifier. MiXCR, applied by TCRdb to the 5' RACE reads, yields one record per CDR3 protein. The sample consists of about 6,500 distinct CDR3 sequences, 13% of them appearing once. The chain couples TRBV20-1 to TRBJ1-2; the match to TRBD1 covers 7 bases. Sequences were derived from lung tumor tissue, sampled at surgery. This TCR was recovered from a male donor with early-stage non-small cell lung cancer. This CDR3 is CSAAHLPGQTNYGYTF. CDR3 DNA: TGCAGTGCTGCCCATCTTCCGGGACAGACTAACTATGGCTACACCTTC.